The 2 T cell receptor beta chains below were found in one sample sequenced in a study of blood T cell repertoires in COVID-19. Data came from immunoSEQ multiplex PCR; TCRdb stores just in-frame clones and leaves some out. The sample lists hundreds of thousands of clones; roughly four fifths were seen once. The sample consisted of peripheral blood. These receptors were obtained from a woman aged 40 to 55 with active or convalescent COVID-19.

The rearrangement joins TRBV4-1 to TRBJ1-5, with D perhaps TRBD1 (5 bases). The CDR3 is 16 residues long. The V gene's germline CDR1 is MGHRA and CDR2 YSYEKL. Trimming took off 0 bases at V and 1 base at J, with 10 bases between the two ends. The CDR3 sequence: CASSQERGRSNQPQHF. The DNA for the CDR3 is TGCGCCAGCAGCCAAGAAAGGGGTAGAAGCAATCAGCCCCAGCATTTT.

The chain recombines TRBV9 with TRBJ1-4; 10 bases are a match to TRBD1. V lost 0 bases to trimming and J lost 6 bases; unmatched junction nucleotides: 2. The CDR3 is 15 amino acids. The germline gives CDR1 SGDLS, CDR2 YYNGEE. The CDR3, as DNA: TGTGCCAGCAGCGTAGAAGGACAGGGGGATGAAAAACTGTTTTTT. This translates into CASSVEGQGDEKLFF.